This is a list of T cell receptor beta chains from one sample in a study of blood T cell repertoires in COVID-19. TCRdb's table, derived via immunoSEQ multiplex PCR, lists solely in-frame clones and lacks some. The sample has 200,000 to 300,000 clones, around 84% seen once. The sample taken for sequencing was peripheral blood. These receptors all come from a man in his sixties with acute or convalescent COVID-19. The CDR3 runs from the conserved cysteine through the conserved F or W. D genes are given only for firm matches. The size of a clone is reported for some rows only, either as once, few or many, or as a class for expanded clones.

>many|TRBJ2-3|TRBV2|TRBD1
TGTGCCAGCAGTTTACAGGGGGGCACAGATACGCAGTATTTT
CASSLQGGTDTQYF
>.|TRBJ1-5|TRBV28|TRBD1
TGTGCCAGCCGGTCTGGACAGGGGGCGCTTAGCAATCAGCCCCAGCATTTT
CASRSGQGALSNQPQHF
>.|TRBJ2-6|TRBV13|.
TGTGCCAGCAGCTCTGGGGGCAGCGTATCTGGGGCCAACGTCCTGACTTTC
CASSSGGSVSGANVLTF
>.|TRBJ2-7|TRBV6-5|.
TGTGCCAGCAGTTACGAGGGTAGCTCCTACGAGCAGTACTTC
CASSYEGSSYEQYF
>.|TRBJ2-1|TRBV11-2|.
TGTGCCAGCAGCAGGCTGGGGAGCTCCTACAATGAGCAGTTCTTC
CASSRLGSSYNEQFF
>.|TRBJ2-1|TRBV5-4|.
TGTGCCAGCAACCAGGACAGAAACAATGAGCAGTTCTTC
CASNQDRNNEQFF
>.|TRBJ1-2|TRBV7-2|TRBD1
TGTGCCAGCAGCAAACCGACAGGGGTTGGCTATGGCTACACCTTC
CASSKPTGVGYGYTF
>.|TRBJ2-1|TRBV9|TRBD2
TGTGCCAGCAGCGTAGGGACTAGCGGGGCACGGGGTGAGCAGTTCTTC
CASSVGTSGARGEQFF
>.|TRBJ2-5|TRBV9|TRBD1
TGTGCCAGCAGCGAACAGGGGTTGGAGACCCAGTACTTC
CASSEQGLETQYF
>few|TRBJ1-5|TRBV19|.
TGTGCCAGTAGCCCAGGGGCCGGGCAGCCCCAGCATTTT
CASSPGAGQPQHF
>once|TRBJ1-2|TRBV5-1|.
TGCGCCAGCAGCTTGGACGGCTATGGCTACACCTTC
CASSLDGYGYTF
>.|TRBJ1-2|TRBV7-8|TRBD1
TGTGCCAGCAGCTTAGCGCGGGGACAGGCAAATGGCTACACCTTC
CASSLARGQANGYTF
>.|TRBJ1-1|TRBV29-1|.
TGCAGCGTTGTCTGGGCATCTGAAGCTTTCTTT
CSVVWASEAFF